These 30 T cell receptor beta chains share one sample of origin, sequenced in a study of blood T cell repertoires in COVID-19. This table comes from immunoSEQ multiplex PCR, and its TCRdb copy is limited to in-frame clones, with some not included. The sample shows about 230,000 clones, approximately 89% of them seen only once. Sequencing was carried out using PBMCs or T cells enriched from blood (not recorded which). The receptors originated from a woman aged 30 to 39 with acute COVID-19.

This clone was observed a single time. The V call is TRBV7-9, the J call TRBJ2-3; TRBD2 matches at 9 bases. The germline V gene encodes CDR1 SEHNR and CDR2 FQNEAQ (reference sequence). V lost 10 bases and J lost 0; bases outside the gene matches: 5. This CDR3 region has 14 residues. For the CDR3, the DNA is TGTGCCACACAGCGGGGGGTAAGCACAGATACGCAGTATTTT. It encodes CATQRGVSTDTQYF.

The rearrangement links TRBV3-1 (or the pseudogene TRBV3-2) to TRBJ1-2; D gene uncertain. The V gene lost 4 bases and the J gene lost 3 bases, with 6 bases spanning the gap. From germline, CDR1 is LGHDT and CDR2 YNNKEL (reference sequence). The CDR3 is made up of 12 amino acids. The CDR3: CASSRADYGYTF. The CDR3 coding sequence is TGTGCCAGCAGCCGGGCAGACTATGGCTACACCTTC.

V gene TRBV5-4 combines with J gene TRBJ2-7; D gene unclear. The CDR3 has 14 amino acids. Germline assignment: CDR1 SGHNT and CDR2 YYREEE (reference sequence). The germline V and J ends were trimmed by 0 bases and 0 bases, with 7 bases remaining between them. The CDR3: CASSLDSLSYEQYF. In nucleotides, the CDR3 is TGTGCCAGCAGCTTGGACAGTCTCTCCTACGAGCAGTACTTC.

The chain couples TRBV24-1 to TRBJ2-1; D might be TRBD1 (6 bases). V was pared by 0 bases and J by 9 bases, with 14 bases between. The germline CDR1 and CDR2 sequences are KGHDR and SFDVKD. This CDR3 comprises 15 residues. CDR3 DNA sequence: TGTGCCACCAGTGATTTGCGGCAGGGGCTCGGTGAGCAGTTCTTC. This sequence encodes CATSDLRQGLGEQFF.

In nucleotides, the CDR3 is TGTGCCAGCAGTGAAGCGCGACAGGGGGTCACTGAAGCTTTCTTT. Translating gives CASSEARQGVTEAFF. This chain joins TRBV2 and TRBJ1-1; 9 nucleotides match TRBD1. The length of the CDR3 is 15 residues. Germline trimming cut 0 bases from V and 4 bases from J; bases unmatched to any gene: 3. Looked up from germline, CDR1 is SNHLY and CDR2 is FYNNEI. Full variable domain (remainder filled in from reference TRBV2 and TRBJ1-1): EPEVTQTPSHQVTQMGQEVILRCVPISNHLYFYWYRQILGQKVEFLVSFYNNEISEKSEIFDDQFSVERPDGSNFTLKIRSTKLEDSAMYFCASSEARQGVTEAFFGQGTRLTVV.

This chain uses TRBV18 with TRBJ1-6; no clear D gene. The CDR3 consists of 14 residues. The V end lost 6 bases, the J end lost 9 bases, and 15 bases lay between the germline ends. CDR1 and CDR2 (germline): KGHSH, LQKENI. This CDR3 reads CASSMGDYRSPLHF. The CDR3 DNA is TGTGCCAGCTCCATGGGAGATTACCGTTCACCCCTCCACTTT.

The V call is TRBV5-6, the J call TRBJ1-3; 7 bases map to TRBD1. V trimming: 4 bases; J trimming: 0 bases; junction bases outside the gene matches: 10. CDR3 length: 17 amino acids. Germline CDR1 reads SGHDT; CDR2 reads YYEEEE. As DNA, the CDR3 is TGTGCCAGCAGCCAGCCCCTGACAGGGCGCTCTGGAAACACCATATATTTT. Translation: CASSQPLTGRSGNTIYF.

For the CDR3, the DNA is TGTGCCAGCAGTTACACGGGTTTAACTGAAGCTTTCTTT. Translated, it gives CASSYTGLTEAFF. The chain employs TRBV6-2 or TRBV6-3 and TRBJ1-1; the D is unclear. The germline V gene has CDR1 MNHEY and CDR2 SVGEGT. There are 13 residues in the CDR3. V lost 2 bases to trimming and J lost 5 bases, with 9 bases between them.

This chain connects TRBV9 to TRBJ1-5, with D unclear. Germline V gene data show CDR1 as SGDLS and CDR2 as YYNGEE. This CDR3 is built from 15 residues. V lost 1 base and J 2 bases, leaving 10 bases between the germline ends. CDR3 region: CASSVSSQGNQPQHF. CDR3 DNA sequence: TGTGCCAGCAGCGTAAGTAGTCAGGGCAATCAGCCCCAGCATTTT.

The gene calls are TRBV5-1 and TRBJ2-3; the D is unclear. Trimming shortened V by 4 bases and J by 2 bases, and 2 bases separated the two germline ends. The CDR3 spans 11 residues. CDR1 is SGHRS, CDR2 YFSETQ, per germline. The DNA of the CDR3 is TGCGCCAGCAGCCTCACAGATACGCAGTATTTT. Amino acids: CASSLTDTQYF.

The chain links TRBV23-1 to TRBJ1-2; a possible D gene is TRBD1 (5 bases). TRBV23-1 is annotated as an ORF whose role is uncertain. The CDR3 contains 15 residues. Deletions cut 4 bases from V and 3 bases from J, with 15 bases between. The CDR3 DNA sequence: TGCGCCAGCAGTCGAAATAGGGGCGGACACTATGGCTACACCTTC. Translation: CASSRNRGGHYGYTF.

The CDR3 loop reads CAWGLDSHTEAFF. DNA of the CDR3: TGTGCCTGGGGATTGGACAGTCATACTGAAGCTTTCTTT. The chain combines TRBV30 with TRBJ1-1; D possibly corresponds to TRBD1 (6 bases). V was clipped by 5 bases and J by 5 bases, with 15 bases between them. Germline loops: CDR1 GTSNPN, CDR2 SVGIG (reference sequence). There are 13 residues in the CDR3.

This rearrangement joins TRBV7-2 to TRBJ2-7, with a weak D call TRBD1 (5 bases). CDR1 is SGHTA and CDR2 is FQGNSA in the germline V gene. The ends were cut back, 2 bases at V and 6 bases at J, with 14 bases in the middle. This CDR3 region has 14 residues. CDR3 bases: TGTGCCAGCAGCTTACAACCAGGGTCTCGCGAGCAGTACTTC. It encodes CASSLQPGSREQYF. The full variable domain, completed using reference TRBV7-2 and TRBJ2-7, is GAGVSQSPSNKVTEKGKDVELRCDPISGHTALYWYRQSLGQGLEFLIYFQGNSAPDKSGLPSDRFSAERTGGSVSTLTIQRTQQEDSAVYLCASSLQPGSREQYFGPGTRLTVT.

This chain joins TRBV2 and TRBJ2-1, with a weak D call TRBD1 (5 bases). CDR1 and CDR2 from the germline V gene are SNHLY and FYNNEI. The CDR3 spans 16 residues. V was clipped by 3 bases and J by 3 bases, with 15 bases between them. The CDR3 sequence: CASSEIRTNLYNEQFF. The CDR3 DNA reads TGTGCCAGCAGTGAGATACGGACAAACCTCTACAATGAGCAGTTCTTC.

V is TRBV6-1 and J is TRBJ1-3; D is perhaps TRBD1 (6 bases). There are 16 residues in the CDR3. The germline V gene has CDR1 MNHNS and CDR2 SASEGT. Deletions cut 4 bases from V and 1 base from J, with 14 bases between. The DNA of the CDR3 is TGTGCCAGCAGTGTGCAGGGGCTTGGATCTGGAAACACCATATATTTT. It translates to CASSVQGLGSGNTIYF.

This chain links TRBV5-6 with TRBJ2-7; D may be TRBD1 (5 bases). Germline CDR1 is SGHDT and CDR2 is YYEEEE. The CDR3 is 16 amino acids. V lost 0 bases and J lost 2, with 15 bases in between. Here the CDR3 DNA reads TGTGCCAGCAGCTTGGTGGGGCAATACTTCACCTACGAGCAGTACTTC. Residues: CASSLVGQYFTYEQYF.

V gene TRBV5-1 combines with J gene TRBJ1-2, with D maybe TRBD1 (6 bases). Trimming stripped 4 bases from V and 2 bases from J, with 9 bases between. This CDR3 region has 13 residues. Germline CDR1 reads SGHRS; CDR2 reads YFSETQ. The chain's CDR3 is CASSAGQNYGYTF. In DNA form, the CDR3 reads TGCGCCAGCAGCGCCGGACAGAACTATGGCTACACCTTC.

J is TRBJ2-5 and V is TRBV5-1; 11 bases agree with TRBD2. Germline lookup yields CDR1 SGHRS and CDR2 YFSETQ. V shed 6 bases and J 2 bases; nucleotides not matched to a gene: 3. The CDR3 is 14 amino acids. The DNA of the CDR3 is TGCGCCAGCAAGACTAGCGGGATTCAAGAGACCCAGTACTTC. Its translation: CASKTSGIQETQYF.

The V gene is TRBV4-3, the J gene TRBJ1-2; D unresolved. This CDR3 contains 14 residues. V was shortened by 9 bases and J by 6 bases, with 20 bases between the two germline ends. Germline V lookup: CDR1 LGHNA, CDR2 YSLEER. The CDR3 loop is CARGRIGPIDGYTF. The CDR3 nucleotides read TGCGCCAGGGGGAGAATAGGGCCTATCGATGGCTACACCTTC.

The chain employs TRBV28 and TRBJ1-2; 12 positions agree with TRBD1. The junction had 2 bases not matched to a gene; V was cut back by 2 bases and J by 4 bases. The germline gives CDR1 MDHEN, CDR2 SYDVKM. The CDR3 contains 15 residues. The CDR3 sequence is CASSLAGQGAYGYTF. The CDR3 DNA is TGTGCCAGCAGTTTAGCGGGACAGGGGGCCTATGGCTACACCTTC.

The V call is TRBV7-9, the J call TRBJ1-3, with 9 bases identical to TRBD1. The germline V gene has CDR1 SEHNR and CDR2 FQNEAQ (reference sequence). The CDR3 sequence is 19 residues long. The J segment lost 0 bases and the V segment lost 5 bases, leaving 14 bases of the junction unmatched. The CDR3 DNA reads as TGTGCCAGCAGCCCACAGCCAATTGGGACAGGGCTCTCTGGAAACACCATATATTTT. This gives the protein CASSPQPIGTGLSGNTIYF.

The chain employs TRBV11-3 and TRBJ2-2; D perhaps matches TRBD2 (5 bases). Trimming took off 3 bases at V and 0 bases at J, with 14 bases between the two ends. Per the germline V gene, CDR1 is SGHNT and CDR2 is YENEEA. This CDR3 has 17 residues. CDR3 nucleotide sequence: TGTGCCAGCAGCTTGACGACGGATAGCGCGAACACCGGGGAGCTGTTTTTT. This sequence encodes CASSLTTDSANTGELFF.

This clone has only one observation. The chain combines TRBV7-2 with TRBJ1-5, with 10 bases fitting TRBD1. With 0 bases clipped from V and 6 bases from J, the junction kept 8 bases outside the gene matches. The germline CDR1 and CDR2 sequences are SGHTA and FQGNSA. The CDR3 length is 17 residues. In nucleotides, the CDR3 is TGTGCCAGCAGCTTAGCTCCGGACAGGGGGTTCGGTCAGCCCCAGCATTTT. This sequence encodes CASSLAPDRGFGQPQHF.

V usage is TRBV19 and J usage is TRBJ2-5; D is undetermined. Germline V CDR1 and CDR2: LNHDA, SQIVND (reference sequence). The CDR3 covers 13 residues. V shed 2 bases and J shed 4 bases, with 8 bases lying between them. For the CDR3, the DNA is TGTGCCAGTAGTATAATGTTTCGAGAGACCCAGTACTTC. Translating it yields CASSIMFRETQYF.

V usage is TRBV3-1 (or the pseudogene TRBV3-2) and J usage is TRBJ2-3, with 13 bases aligning to TRBD2. The V gene's germline CDR1 is LGHDT and CDR2 YNNKEL (reference sequence). V shed 4 bases and J 6 bases; nucleotides not matched to a gene: 1. The CDR3 runs 14 residues. CDR3: CASSPGLAGDTQYF. CDR3 bases: TGTGCCAGCAGCCCGGGACTAGCGGGGGATACGCAGTATTTT.

The rearrangement joins TRBV19 to TRBJ1-6; TRBD1 might be the D (5 bases). Germline V gives CDR1 LNHDA, CDR2 SQIVND (reference sequence). V was trimmed by 7 bases and J by 14 bases, leaving 24 bases between them. The CDR3 loop spans 15 amino acids. Written as DNA, the CDR3 is TGTGCCAGTACCCCCCGTCCCGGGCAGGGTCTAACCCTCCACTTT. Residues: CASTPRPGQGLTLHF. The full variable domain, with the rest looked up from reference TRBV19 and TRBJ1-6, is DGGITQSPKYLFRKEGQNVTLSCEQNLNHDAMYWYRQDPGQGLRLIYYSQIVNDFQKGDIAEGYSVSREKKESFPLTVTSAQKNPTAFYLCASTPRPGQGLTLHFGNGTRLTVT.

This clone was detected once. The chain recombines TRBV7-9 with TRBJ1-6; 10 bases are a match to TRBD1. The CDR3 consists of 16 residues. Germline trimming cut 5 bases from V and 7 bases from J; bases unmatched to any gene: 8. Germline V gene sequence: CDR1 SEHNR, CDR2 FQNEAQ (reference sequence). CDR3 sequence reads: CASSRWQGQGNSPLHF. The CDR3 coding sequence is TGTGCCAGCAGCCGATGGCAGGGACAGGGGAATTCACCCCTCCACTTT.

The chain joins TRBV30 to TRBJ2-1; D call uncertain. Trimming left V 2 bases short and J 0 bases short, with 5 bases between. CDR3 length equals 13 residues. Per the germline V gene, CDR1 is GTSNPN and CDR2 is SVGIG (reference sequence). The chain's CDR3 is CAWSSSSYNEQFF. Written as DNA, the CDR3 is TGTGCCTGGAGTTCGAGCTCCTACAATGAGCAGTTCTTC.

This sequence joins TRBV5-1 and TRBJ2-1, with 7 bases matching TRBD2. The CDR3 spans 16 residues. Germline assignment: CDR1 SGHRS and CDR2 YFSETQ. V shed 2 bases, J shed 0 bases, and the junction held 5 bases outside the gene matches. This chain's CDR3 is CASSFPTSSSYNEQFF. In DNA, the CDR3 is TGCGCCAGCAGCTTCCCGACTAGCAGCTCCTACAATGAGCAGTTCTTC. The full variable domain, completed using reference TRBV5-1 and TRBJ2-1, is KAGVTQTPRYLIKTRGQQVTLSCSPISGHRSVSWYQQTPGQGLQFLFEYFSETQRNKGNFPGRFSGRQFSNSRSEMNVSTLELGDSALYLCASSFPTSSSYNEQFFGPGTRLTVL.

V usage is TRBV2 and J usage is TRBJ2-7, with D hard to call. V was pared by 4 bases and J by 2 bases, with 15 bases between. The CDR3 totals 15 residues. Looked up from germline, CDR1 is SNHLY and CDR2 is FYNNEI. CDR3 amino acids: CASSGETAGTYEQYF. CDR3 DNA: TGTGCCAGCAGTGGAGAAACAGCCGGTACCTACGAGCAGTACTTC.